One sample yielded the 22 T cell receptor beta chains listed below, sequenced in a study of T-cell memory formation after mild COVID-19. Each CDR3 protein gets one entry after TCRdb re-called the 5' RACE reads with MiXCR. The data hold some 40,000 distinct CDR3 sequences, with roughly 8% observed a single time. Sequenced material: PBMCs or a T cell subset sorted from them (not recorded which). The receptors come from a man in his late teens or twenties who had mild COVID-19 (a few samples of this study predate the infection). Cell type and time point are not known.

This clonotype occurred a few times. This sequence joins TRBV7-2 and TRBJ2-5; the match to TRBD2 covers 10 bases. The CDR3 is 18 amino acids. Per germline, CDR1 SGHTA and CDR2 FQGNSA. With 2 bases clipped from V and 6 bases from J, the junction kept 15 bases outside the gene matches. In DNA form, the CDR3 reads TGTGCCAGCAGCTTACTTTCGGGTAGCGGGGGGCCCTGGAAGACCCAGTACTTC. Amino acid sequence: CASSLLSGSGGPWKTQYF.

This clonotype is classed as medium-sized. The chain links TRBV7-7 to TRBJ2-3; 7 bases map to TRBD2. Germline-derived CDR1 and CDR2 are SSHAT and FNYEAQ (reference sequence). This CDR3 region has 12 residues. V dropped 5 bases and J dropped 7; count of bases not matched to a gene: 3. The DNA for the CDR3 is TGTGCCAGCAGCCCGGGGGGTTATACGCAGTATTTT. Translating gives CASSPGGYTQYF.

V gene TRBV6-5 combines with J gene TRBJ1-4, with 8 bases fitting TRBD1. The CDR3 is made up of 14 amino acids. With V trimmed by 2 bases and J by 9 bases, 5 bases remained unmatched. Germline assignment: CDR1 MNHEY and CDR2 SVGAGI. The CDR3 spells CASSYGQGKQKLFF. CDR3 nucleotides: TGTGCCAGCAGTTACGGACAGGGCAAGCAAAAACTGTTTTTT.

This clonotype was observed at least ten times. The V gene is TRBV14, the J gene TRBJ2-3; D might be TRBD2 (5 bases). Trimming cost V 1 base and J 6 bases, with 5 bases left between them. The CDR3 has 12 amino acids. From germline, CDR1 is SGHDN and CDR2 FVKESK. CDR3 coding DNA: TGTGCCAGCAGCCAAGCGGGGGATACGCAGTATTTT. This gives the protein CASSQAGDTQYF.

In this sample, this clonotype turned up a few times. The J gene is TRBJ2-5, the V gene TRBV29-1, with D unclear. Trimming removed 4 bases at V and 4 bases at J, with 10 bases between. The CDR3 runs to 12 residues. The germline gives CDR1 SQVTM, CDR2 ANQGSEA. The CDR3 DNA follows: TGCAGCGTTGGAGTCACTTCAGAGACCCAGTACTTC. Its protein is CSVGVTSETQYF.

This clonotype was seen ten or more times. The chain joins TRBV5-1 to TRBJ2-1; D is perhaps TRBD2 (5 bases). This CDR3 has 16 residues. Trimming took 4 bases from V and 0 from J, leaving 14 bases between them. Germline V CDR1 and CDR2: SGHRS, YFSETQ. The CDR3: CASSLGLFSSYNEQFF. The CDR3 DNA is TGCGCCAGCAGCCTCGGACTGTTCAGCTCCTACAATGAGCAGTTCTTC.

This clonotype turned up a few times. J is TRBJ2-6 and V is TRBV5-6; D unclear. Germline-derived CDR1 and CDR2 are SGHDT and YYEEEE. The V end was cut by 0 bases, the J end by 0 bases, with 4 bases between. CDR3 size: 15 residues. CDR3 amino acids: CASSLGGSGANVLTF. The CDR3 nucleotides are TGTGCCAGCAGCTTGGGGGGCTCTGGGGCCAACGTCCTGACTTTC.

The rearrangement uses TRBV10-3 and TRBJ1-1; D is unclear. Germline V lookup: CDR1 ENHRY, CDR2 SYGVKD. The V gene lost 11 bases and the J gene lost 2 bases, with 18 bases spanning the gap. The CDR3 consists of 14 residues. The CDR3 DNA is TGTGCCGCCCGTCCAATGTCAGACAACACTGAAGCTTTCTTT. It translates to CAARPMSDNTEAFF.

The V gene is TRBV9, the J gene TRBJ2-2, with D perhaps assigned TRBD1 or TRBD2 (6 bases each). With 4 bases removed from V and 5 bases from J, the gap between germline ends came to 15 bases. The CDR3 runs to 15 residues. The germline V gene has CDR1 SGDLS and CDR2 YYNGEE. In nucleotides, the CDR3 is TGTGCCAGCAGCCCGACGGGGGCGAGGACCGGGGAGCTGTTTTTT. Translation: CASSPTGARTGELFF.

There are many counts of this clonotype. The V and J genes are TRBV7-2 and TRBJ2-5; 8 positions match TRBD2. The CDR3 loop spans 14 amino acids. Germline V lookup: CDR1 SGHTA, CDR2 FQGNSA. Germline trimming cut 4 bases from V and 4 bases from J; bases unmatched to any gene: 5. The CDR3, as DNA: TGTGCCAGCAGCTCCGGGGGGGCCCCAGAGACCCAGTACTTC. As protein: CASSSGGAPETQYF.

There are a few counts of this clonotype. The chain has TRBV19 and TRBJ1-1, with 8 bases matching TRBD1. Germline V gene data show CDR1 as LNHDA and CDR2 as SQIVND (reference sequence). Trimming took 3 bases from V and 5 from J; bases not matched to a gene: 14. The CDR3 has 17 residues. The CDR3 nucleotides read TGTGCCAGTAGTATGCGATGGGGACAGGTCGCGCGGACTGAAGCTTTCTTT. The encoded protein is CASSMRWGQVARTEAFF.

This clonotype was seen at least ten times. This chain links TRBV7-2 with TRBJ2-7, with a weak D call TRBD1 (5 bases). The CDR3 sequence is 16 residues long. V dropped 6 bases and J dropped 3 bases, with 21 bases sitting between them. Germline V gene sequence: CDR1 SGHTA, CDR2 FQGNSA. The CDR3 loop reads CASSRQGSGGRYEQYF. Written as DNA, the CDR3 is TGTGCCAGCAGTCGCCAGGGTTCAGGTGGTCGCTACGAGCAGTACTTC.

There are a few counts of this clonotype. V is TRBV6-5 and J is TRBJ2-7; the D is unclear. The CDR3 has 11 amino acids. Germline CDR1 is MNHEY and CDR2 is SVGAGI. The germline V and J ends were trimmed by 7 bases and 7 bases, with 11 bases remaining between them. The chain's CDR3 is CASTSAGEQYF. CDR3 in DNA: TGTGCCAGCACCTCGGCCGGGGAGCAGTACTTC.

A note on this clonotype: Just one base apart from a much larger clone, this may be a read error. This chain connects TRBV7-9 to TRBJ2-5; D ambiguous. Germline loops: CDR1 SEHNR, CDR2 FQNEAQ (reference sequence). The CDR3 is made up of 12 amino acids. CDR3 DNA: TGTGCCAGCAGCTTACTCCAAGAGGCCCAGTACTTC. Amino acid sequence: CASSLLQEAQYF.

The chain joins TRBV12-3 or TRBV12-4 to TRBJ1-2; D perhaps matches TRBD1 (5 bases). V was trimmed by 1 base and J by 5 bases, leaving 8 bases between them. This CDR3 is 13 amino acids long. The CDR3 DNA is TGTGCCAGCAGTTTAGTGGGGCAGTATGGCTACACCTTC. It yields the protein CASSLVGQYGYTF.

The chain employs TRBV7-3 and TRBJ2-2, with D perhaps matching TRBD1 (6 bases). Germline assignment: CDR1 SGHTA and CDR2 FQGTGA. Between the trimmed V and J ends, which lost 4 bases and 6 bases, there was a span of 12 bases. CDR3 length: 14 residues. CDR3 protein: CASSSTGFAGELFF. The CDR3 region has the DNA TGTGCCAGCAGCTCAACAGGGTTCGCCGGGGAGCTGTTTTTT.

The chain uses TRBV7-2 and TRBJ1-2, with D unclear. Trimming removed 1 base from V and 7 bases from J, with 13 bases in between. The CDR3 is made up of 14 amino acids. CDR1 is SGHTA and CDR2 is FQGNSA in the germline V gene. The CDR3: CASSLESGVRGYTF. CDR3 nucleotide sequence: TGTGCCAGCAGCTTAGAGTCCGGGGTCCGTGGCTACACCTTC.

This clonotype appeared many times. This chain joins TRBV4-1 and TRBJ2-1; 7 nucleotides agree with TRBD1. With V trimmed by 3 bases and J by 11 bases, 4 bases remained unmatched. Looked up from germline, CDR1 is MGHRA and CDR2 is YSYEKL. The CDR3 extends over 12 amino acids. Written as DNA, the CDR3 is TGCGCCAGCAGCCAGATACAGGGGAAGCAGTTCTTC. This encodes CASSQIQGKQFF.

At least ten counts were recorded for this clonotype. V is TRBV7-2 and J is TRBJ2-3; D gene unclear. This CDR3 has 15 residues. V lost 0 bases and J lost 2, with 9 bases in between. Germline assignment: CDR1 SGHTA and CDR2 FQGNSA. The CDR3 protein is CASSLALTFTDTQYF. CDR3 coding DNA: TGTGCCAGCAGCTTAGCGCTAACATTCACAGATACGCAGTATTTT.

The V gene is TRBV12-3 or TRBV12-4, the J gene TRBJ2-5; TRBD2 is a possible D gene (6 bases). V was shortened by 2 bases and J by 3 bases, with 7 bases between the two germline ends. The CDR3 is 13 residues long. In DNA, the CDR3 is TGTGCCAGCAGTTTACGGGGGAAAGAGACCCAGTACTTC. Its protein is CASSLRGKETQYF.

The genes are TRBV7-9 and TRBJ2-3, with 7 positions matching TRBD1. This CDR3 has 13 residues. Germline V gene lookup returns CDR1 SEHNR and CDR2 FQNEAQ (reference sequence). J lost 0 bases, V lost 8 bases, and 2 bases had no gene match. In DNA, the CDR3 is TGTGCCAGCGAGGGGGCCAGCACAGATACGCAGTATTTT. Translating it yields CASEGASTDTQYF.

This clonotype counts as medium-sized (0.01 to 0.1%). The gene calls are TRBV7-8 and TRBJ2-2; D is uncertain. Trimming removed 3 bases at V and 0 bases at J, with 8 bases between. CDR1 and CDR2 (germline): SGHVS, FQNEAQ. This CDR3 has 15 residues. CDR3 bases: TGTGCCAGCAGCTTTCCTGTTACGAACACCGGGGAGCTGTTTTTT. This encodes CASSFPVTNTGELFF.